This paragraph reports one T cell receptor beta chain. The antigen this receptor binds is unknown. TCRdb shows the sequencer as NextSeq 550. The Human TCR Profiling Kit (MiLaboratory) was used to prepare UMI-labeled 5' RACE TRB cDNA libraries. The full amount of extracted RNA was used for cDNA synthesis, and the full amount of resulting cDNA was used for PCR amplification. Libraries were prepared in parallel with an identical number of PCR cycles. From the authors' description of their analysis: With a minimum of two reads required per UMI, MIGEC and MiXCR pulled out about 50,000 +/- 10,000 unique UMI-labeled TRB cDNA molecules from each library. Each library averaged about 40,000 +/- 10,000 functional in-frame TRB CDR3 nucleotide clonotypes without stop codons. After downsampling to 5000 UMI-labeled TRB molecules per sample, diversity metrics, including normalized Shannon-Wiener and Chao1, were computed in VDJtools. VDJtools was used to calculate clonotype-size-weighted physicochemical properties of the central five CDR3 residues, namely interaction energy, strength, volume and Kidera factor 4. Reprocessed by TCRdb, the reads give a single entry per CDR3 protein sequence, without DNA. The authors' filters were not applied to this entry. The sample table on file contains roughly 60,000 distinct CDR3 sequences. The ten largest make up approximately 0.8% of the sample.

CDR3 length: 15 amino acids, cysteine to phenylalanine. This entry has no DNA. The germline V gene encodes CDR1 SEHNR and CDR2 FQNEAQ (reference sequence). This sample stems from a study of CXCR3-negative and CXCR3-positive naive CD8 T cells (dated by TCRdb to the late 2010s). With respect to the entire study: Some 150 million TRB reads were obtained in total, roughly 1.5 +/- 0.3 million reads per library. Diversity and physicochemical repertoire analyses covered roughly eleven donors pooled from two independent experiments. TRBV-TRBJ cluster analysis included naive subsets from roughly 5 donors and memory cells from 3 donors. Points the paper makes about the study in general: Compared with CXCR3-negative naive cells, CXCR3-positive naive cells had TRB CDR3s with higher hydrophobicity (lower Kidera factor 4), lower energy, and higher strength and volume indices. Because CXCR3 expression was partially decreased after cryopreservation, freshly isolated PBMCs were used for most assays. Similar TRBV-TRBJ usage was shown by naive CXCR3-negative and CXCR3-positive cells from the same donor, whereas distinct patterns were shown by memory cells. Repertoire diversity was comparably high in both naive subsets but much lower in memory CD8+ T cells. Surface CD5, linked to self-reactivity in mice, was comparable between naive subsets; TCR interaction strength was therefore also inferred from TRB CDR3 physicochemical properties.

Each CD8+ T cell subset was flow-sorted in triplicate, and 250,000 to 350,000 cells per subset were placed directly into RLT lysis buffer. To exclude memory contaminants, naive CD8+ T cells were stringently defined as CD45RO-CCR7+CD27+CD95-. Peripheral blood mononuclear cells were isolated from buffy coats using standard density gradient centrifugation. A FACSAria III was used to flow-sort naive CD8+ T cells into CXCR3-negative and CXCR3-positive populations. Total RNA was extracted from sorted cells with an RNeasy Mini Kit. This TCR derives from a human donor in good health. Some clones in this sample may be carry-over from other donors' samples. The material sequenced was naive CXCR3+ CD8+ T cells from blood. Reading the label with the study, this specimen's cell subset or site is: CD45RO-CCR7+CD27+CD95- naive CD8+ T cells expressing CXCR3 (TNR3+). The rearranged chain carries TRBV7-9 and TRBJ1-1; TCRdb reports TRBD1, a call that lacks DNA to check it against. The CDR3 protein: CASSFRTAGNAEAFF.